This T cell receptor beta chain was sequenced for a study of fetal regulatory T cell absence and autoimmunity. V shed 3 bases and J shed 0 bases, with 15 bases lying between them. Germline CDR1 reads SGDLS; CDR2 reads YYNGEE. The CDR3 loop spans 16 amino acids. This clone turned up a few times. Clones were read by immunoSEQ multiplex PCR, and TCRdb kept only the in-frame ones, dropping some. The sample lists 95,000 to 100,000 clones; around 72% were seen once. This sequence originates from a male donor with IPEX syndrome. The material sequenced was pancreas tissue. V and J are TRBV9 and TRBJ1-1; maybe TRBD1 (5 bases). The CDR3: CASSANPRDLNTEAFF. CDR3 nucleotides: TGTGCCAGCAGCGCTAATCCCAGGGATCTGAACACTGAAGCTTTCTTT. Together with reference TRBV9 and TRBJ1-1, the CDR3 gives the full variable domain: DSGVTQTPKHLITATGQRVTLRCSPRSGDLSVYWYQQSLDQGLQFLIQYYNGEERAKGNILERFSAQQFPDLHSELNLSSLELGDSALYFCASSANPRDLNTEAFFGQGTRLTVV.